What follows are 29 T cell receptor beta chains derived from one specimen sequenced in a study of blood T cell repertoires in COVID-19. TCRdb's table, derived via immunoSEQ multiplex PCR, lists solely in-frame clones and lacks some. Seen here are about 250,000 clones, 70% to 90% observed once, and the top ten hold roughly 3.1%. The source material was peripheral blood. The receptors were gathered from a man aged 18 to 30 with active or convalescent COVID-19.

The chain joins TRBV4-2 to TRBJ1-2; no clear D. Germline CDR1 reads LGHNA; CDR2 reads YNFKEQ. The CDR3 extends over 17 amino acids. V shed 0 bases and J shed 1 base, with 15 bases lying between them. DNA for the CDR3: TGTGCCAGCAGCCAAGATCCTGTACAGACACTTAACTATGGCTACACCTTC. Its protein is CASSQDPVQTLNYGYTF.

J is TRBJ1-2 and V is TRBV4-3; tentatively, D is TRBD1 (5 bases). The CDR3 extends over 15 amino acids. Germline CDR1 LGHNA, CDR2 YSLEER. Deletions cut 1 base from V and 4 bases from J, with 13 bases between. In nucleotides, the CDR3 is TGCGCCAGCAGCCAAGGCAGGGATGAGAGCTATGGCTACACCTTC. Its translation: CASSQGRDESYGYTF.

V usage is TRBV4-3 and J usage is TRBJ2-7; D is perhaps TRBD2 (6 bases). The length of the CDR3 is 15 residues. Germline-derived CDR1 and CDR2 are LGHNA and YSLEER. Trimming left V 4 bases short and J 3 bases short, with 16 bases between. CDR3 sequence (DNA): TGCGCCAGCAGCCCCGATAGCGGAATTCTCTACGAGCAGTACTTC. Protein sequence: CASSPDSGILYEQYF.

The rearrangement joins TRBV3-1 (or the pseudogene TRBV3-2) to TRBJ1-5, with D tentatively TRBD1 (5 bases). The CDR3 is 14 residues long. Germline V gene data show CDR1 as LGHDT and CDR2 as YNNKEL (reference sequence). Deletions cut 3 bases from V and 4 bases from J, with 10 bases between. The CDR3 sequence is CASSQRQHNQPQHF. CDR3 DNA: TGTGCCAGCAGCCAGCGACAGCATAATCAGCCCCAGCATTTT.

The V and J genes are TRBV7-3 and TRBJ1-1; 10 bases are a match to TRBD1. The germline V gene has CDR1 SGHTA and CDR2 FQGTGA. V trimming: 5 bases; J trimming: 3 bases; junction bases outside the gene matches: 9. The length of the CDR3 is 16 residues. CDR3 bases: TGTGCCAGCAGCCCCGGGACAGGGGTTTTAGACACTGAAGCTTTCTTT. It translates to CASSPGTGVLDTEAFF.

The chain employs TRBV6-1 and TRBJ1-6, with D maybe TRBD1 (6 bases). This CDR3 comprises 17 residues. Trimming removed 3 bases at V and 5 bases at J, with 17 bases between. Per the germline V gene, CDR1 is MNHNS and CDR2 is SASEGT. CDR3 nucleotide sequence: TGTGCCAGCAGTGATTTTTCAGGGGATTCGAATAATTCACCCCTCCACTTT. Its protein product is CASSDFSGDSNNSPLHF.

The CDR3 DNA follows: TGTGCCAGCAGCGCATCAGCGGGAGTCTCCTACAATGAGCAGTTCTTC. Encoded protein: CASSASAGVSYNEQFF. V and J are TRBV9 and TRBJ2-1; 8 bases fit TRBD2. V dropped 3 bases and J dropped 0; count of bases not matched to a gene: 5. This CDR3 has 16 amino acids. CDR1 and CDR2 (germline): SGDLS, YYNGEE.

DNA of the CDR3: TGTGCCAGCAGCGTAGCCGGTCAGGGGCCCCCCTACGAGCAGTACTTC. As protein: CASSVAGQGPPYEQYF. This chain links TRBV9 with TRBJ2-7, with a possible D match to TRBD1 (6 bases). Germline assignment: CDR1 SGDLS and CDR2 YYNGEE. The CDR3 loop spans 16 amino acids. The V end lost 0 bases, the J end lost 2 bases, and 15 bases lay between the germline ends.

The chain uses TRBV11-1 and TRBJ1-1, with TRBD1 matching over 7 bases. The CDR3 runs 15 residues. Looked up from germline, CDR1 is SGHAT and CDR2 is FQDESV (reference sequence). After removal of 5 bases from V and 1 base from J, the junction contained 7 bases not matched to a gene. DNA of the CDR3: TGTGCCAGCAGCCCCCGACAGGGAAAGAACACTGAAGCTTTCTTT. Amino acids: CASSPRQGKNTEAFF.

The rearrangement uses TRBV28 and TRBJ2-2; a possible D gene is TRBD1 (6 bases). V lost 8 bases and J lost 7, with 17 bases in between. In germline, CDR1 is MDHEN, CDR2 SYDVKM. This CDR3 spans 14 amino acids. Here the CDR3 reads CASWAGTLYGELFF. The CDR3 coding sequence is TGTGCCAGCTGGGCCGGGACACTCTACGGGGAGCTGTTTTTT.

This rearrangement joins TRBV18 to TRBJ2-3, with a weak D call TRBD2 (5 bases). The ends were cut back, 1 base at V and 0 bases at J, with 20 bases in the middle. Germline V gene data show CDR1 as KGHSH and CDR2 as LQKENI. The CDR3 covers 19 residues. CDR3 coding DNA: TGTGCCAGCTCACCACAAAAATTGGGAGCAGGTACTAGCACAGATACGCAGTATTTT. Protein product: CASSPQKLGAGTSTDTQYF.

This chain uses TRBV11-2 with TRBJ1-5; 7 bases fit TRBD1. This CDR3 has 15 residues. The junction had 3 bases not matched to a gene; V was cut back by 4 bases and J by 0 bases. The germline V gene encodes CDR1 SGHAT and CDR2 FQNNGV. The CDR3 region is CASSSGQDSNQPQHF. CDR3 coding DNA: TGTGCCAGCAGCTCCGGACAGGATAGCAATCAGCCCCAGCATTTT.

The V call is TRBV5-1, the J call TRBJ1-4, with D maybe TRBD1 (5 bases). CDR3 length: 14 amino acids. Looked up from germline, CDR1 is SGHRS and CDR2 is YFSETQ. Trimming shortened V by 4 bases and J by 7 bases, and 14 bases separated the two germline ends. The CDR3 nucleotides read TGCGCCAGCAGCGACAGAACGGGCTTTGAAAAACTGTTTTTT. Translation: CASSDRTGFEKLFF.

The CDR3 DNA is TGTGCCAGCAGTGTTAAGACCGGGACTAGCGGAAACAATGAGCAGTTCTTC. Protein sequence: CASSVKTGTSGNNEQFF. The chain uses TRBV25-1 and TRBJ2-1; 11 bases match TRBD2. The V gene's germline CDR1 is MGHDK and CDR2 SYGVNS. Trimming at V came to 4 bases and at J to 5 bases, leaving 10 bases not matched to a gene. The CDR3 is 17 residues long.

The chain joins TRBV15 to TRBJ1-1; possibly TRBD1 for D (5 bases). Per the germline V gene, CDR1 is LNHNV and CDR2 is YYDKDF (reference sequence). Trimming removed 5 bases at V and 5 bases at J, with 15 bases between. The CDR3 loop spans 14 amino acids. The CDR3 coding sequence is TGTGCCACCAGCGGGCGGGGGTCCGAAACTGAAGCTTTCTTT. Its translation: CATSGRGSETEAFF. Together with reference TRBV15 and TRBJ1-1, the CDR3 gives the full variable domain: DAMVIQNPRYQVTQFGKPVTLSCSQTLNHNVMYWYQQKSSQAPKLLFHYYDKDFNNEADTPDNFQSRRPNTSFCFLDIRSPGLGDTAMYLCATSGRGSETEAFFGQGTRLTVV.

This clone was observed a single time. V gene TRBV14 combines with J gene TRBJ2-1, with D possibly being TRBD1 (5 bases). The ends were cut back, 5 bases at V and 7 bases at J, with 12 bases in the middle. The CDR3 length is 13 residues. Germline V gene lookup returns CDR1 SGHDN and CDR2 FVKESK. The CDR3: CASSVTGINEQFF. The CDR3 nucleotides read TGTGCCAGCAGCGTTACAGGTATTAATGAGCAGTTCTTC.

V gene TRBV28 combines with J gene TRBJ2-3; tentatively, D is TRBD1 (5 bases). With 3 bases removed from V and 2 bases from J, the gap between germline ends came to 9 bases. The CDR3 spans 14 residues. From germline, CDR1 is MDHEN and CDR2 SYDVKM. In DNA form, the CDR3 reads TGTGCCAGCAGTTTCTCCAGGGCCACAGATACGCAGTATTTT. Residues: CASSFSRATDTQYF. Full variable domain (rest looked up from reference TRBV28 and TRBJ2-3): DVKVTQSSRYLVKRTGEKVFLECVQDMDHENMFWYRQDPGLGLRLIYFSYDVKMKEKGDIPEGYSVSREKKERFSLILESASTNQTSMYLCASSFSRATDTQYFGPGTRLTVL.

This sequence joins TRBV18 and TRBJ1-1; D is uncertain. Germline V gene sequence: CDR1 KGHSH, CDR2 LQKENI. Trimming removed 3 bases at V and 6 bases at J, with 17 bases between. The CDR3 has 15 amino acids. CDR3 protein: CASSPQSFRESEAFF. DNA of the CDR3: TGTGCCAGCTCACCCCAGTCGTTTCGGGAATCTGAAGCTTTCTTT.

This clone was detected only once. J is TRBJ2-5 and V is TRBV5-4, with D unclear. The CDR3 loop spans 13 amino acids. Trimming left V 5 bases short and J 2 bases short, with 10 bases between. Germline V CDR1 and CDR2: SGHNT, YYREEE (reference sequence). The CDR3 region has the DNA TGTGCCAGCAGGAAATGGCAGCAAGAGACCCAGTACTTC. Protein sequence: CASRKWQQETQYF.

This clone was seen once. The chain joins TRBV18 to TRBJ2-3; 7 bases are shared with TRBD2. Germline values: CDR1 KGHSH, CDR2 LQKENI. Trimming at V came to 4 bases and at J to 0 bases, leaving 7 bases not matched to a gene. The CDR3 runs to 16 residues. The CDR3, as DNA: TGTGCCAGCTCACTTCGCGGGAGCCTCAGCACAGATACGCAGTATTTT. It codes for CASSLRGSLSTDTQYF.

The CDR3 bases are TGTGCCAGCAGCCCAAACGCGGGACAGGGAATTTTAACAGATACGCAGTATTTT. Translated, it gives CASSPNAGQGILTDTQYF. The rearrangement uses TRBV7-2 and TRBJ2-3, with 9 bases fitting TRBD1. Germline V CDR1 and CDR2: SGHTA, FQGNSA. The CDR3 is 18 residues long. Trimming cost V 5 bases and J 3 bases; bases outside gene matches: 15.

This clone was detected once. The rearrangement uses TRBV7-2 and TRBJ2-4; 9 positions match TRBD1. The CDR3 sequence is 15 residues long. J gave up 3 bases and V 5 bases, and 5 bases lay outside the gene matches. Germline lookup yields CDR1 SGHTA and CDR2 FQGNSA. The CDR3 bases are TGTGCCAGCAGCATGAGACAGGGGGGCAAAAACATTCAGTACTTC. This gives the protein CASSMRQGGKNIQYF. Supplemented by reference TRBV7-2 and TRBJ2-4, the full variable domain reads GAGVSQSPSNKVTEKGKDVELRCDPISGHTALYWYRQSLGQGLEFLIYFQGNSAPDKSGLPSDRFSAERTGGSVSTLTIQRTQQEDSAVYLCASSMRQGGKNIQYFGAGTRLSVL.

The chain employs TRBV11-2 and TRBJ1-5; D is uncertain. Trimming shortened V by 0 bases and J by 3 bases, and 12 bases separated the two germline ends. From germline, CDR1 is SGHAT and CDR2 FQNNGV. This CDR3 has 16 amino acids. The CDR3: CASSLEGRSNNQPQHF. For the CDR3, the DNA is TGTGCCAGCAGCTTAGAGGGCAGGTCTAACAATCAGCCCCAGCATTTT.

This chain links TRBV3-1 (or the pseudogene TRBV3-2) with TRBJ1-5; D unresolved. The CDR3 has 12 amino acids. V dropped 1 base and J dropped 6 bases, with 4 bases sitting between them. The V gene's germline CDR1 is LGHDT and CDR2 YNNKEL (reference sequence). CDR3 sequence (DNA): TGTGCCAGCAGCCAAGTCGGTCAGCCCCAGCATTTT. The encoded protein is CASSQVGQPQHF.

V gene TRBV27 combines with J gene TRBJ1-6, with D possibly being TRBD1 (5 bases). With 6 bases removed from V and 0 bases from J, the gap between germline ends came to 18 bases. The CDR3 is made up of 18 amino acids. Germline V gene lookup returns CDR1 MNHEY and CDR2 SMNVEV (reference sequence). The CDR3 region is CASRLPYRGSSYNSPLHF. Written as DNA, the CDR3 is TGTGCCAGCAGACTACCTTATCGGGGGTCCTCCTATAATTCACCCCTCCACTTT.

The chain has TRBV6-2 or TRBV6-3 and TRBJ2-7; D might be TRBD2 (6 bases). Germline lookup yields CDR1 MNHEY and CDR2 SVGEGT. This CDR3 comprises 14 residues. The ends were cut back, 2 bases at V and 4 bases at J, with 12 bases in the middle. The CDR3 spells CASSYRIGGYEQYF. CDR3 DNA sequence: TGTGCCAGCAGTTACAGGATCGGAGGGTACGAGCAGTACTTC.

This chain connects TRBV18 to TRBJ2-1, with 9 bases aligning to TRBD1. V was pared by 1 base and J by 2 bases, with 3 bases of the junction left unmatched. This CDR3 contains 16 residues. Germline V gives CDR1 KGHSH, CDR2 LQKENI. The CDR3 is CASSPQQGATYNEQFF. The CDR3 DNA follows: TGTGCCAGCTCACCACAACAGGGGGCGACCTACAATGAGCAGTTCTTC.

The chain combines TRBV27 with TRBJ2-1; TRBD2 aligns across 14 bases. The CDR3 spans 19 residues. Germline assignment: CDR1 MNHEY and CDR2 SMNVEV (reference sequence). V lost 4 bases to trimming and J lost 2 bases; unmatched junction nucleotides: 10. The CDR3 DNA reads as TGTGCCAGCAGTTCTTCAGGTGGGACTAGCGGGAGTACCTACAATGAGCAGTTCTTC. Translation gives CASSSSGGTSGSTYNEQFF.

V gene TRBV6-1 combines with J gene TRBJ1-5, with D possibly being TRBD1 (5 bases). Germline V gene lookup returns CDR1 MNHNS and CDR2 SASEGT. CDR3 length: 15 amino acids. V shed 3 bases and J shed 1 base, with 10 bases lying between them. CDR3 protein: CASSEGPPSNQPQHF. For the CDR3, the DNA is TGTGCCAGCAGTGAGGGGCCTCCGAGCAATCAGCCCCAGCATTTT.